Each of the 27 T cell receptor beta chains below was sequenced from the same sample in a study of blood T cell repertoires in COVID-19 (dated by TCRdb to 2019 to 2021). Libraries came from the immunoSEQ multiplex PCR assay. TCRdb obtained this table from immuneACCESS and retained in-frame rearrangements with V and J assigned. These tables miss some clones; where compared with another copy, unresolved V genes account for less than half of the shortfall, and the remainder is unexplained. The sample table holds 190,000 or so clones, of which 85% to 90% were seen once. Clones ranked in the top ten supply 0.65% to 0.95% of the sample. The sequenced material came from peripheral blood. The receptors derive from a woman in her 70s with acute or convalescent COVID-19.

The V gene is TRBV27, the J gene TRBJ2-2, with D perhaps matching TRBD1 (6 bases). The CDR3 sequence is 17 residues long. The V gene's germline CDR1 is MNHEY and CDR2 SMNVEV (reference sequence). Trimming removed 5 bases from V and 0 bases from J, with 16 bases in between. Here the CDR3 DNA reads TGTGCCAGCAGTCCGCGCGACAGGTTCGCGAACACCGGGGAGCTGTTTTTT. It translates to CASSPRDRFANTGELFF.

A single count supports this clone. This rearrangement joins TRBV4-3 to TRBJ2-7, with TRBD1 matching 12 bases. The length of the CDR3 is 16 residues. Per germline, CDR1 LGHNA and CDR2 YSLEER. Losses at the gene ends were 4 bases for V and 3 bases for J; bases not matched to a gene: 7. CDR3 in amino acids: CASSLGTGGADYEQYF. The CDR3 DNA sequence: TGCGCCAGCAGCCTCGGGACAGGGGGCGCAGACTACGAGCAGTACTTC.

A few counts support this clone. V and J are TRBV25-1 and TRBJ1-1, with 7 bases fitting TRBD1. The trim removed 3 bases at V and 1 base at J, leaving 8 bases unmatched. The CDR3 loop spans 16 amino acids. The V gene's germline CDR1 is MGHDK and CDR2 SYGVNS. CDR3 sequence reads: CASSDIAGGRNTEAFF. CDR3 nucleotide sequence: TGTGCCAGCAGTGATATAGCAGGGGGTAGGAACACTGAAGCTTTCTTT.

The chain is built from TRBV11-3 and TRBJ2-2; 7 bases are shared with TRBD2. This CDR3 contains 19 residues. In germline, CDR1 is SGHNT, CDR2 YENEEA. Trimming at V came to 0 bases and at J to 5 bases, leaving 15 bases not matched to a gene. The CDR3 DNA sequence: TGTGCCAGCAGCTTAGATCCTCTTGGAGGACTAGAAGGGACCGGGGAGCTGTTTTTT. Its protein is CASSLDPLGGLEGTGELFF.

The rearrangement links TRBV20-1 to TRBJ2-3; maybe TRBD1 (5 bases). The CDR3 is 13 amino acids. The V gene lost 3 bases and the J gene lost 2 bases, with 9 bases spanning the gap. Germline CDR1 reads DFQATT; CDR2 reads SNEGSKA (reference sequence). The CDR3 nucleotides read TGCAGTGCTAGTGCACAGGCCACAGATACGCAGTATTTT. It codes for CSASAQATDTQYF.

This CDR3 is CASSLATSGGYGYTF. The CDR3 nucleotides read TGTGCCAGCAGCTTGGCGACCTCAGGGGGGTATGGCTACACCTTC. This chain links TRBV5-4 with TRBJ1-2, with 7 bases aligning to TRBD1. V gave up 0 bases and J gave up 5 bases; unmatched junction bases: 7. Looked up from germline, CDR1 is SGHNT and CDR2 is YYREEE (reference sequence). The CDR3 sequence is 15 residues long.

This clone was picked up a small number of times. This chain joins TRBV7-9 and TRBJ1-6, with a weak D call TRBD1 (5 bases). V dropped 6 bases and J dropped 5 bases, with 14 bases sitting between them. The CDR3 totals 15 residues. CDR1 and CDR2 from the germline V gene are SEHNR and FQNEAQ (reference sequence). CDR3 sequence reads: CASSGGRLNNSPLHF. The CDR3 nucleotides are TGTGCCAGCAGTGGGGGGAGACTGAATAATTCACCCCTCCACTTT.

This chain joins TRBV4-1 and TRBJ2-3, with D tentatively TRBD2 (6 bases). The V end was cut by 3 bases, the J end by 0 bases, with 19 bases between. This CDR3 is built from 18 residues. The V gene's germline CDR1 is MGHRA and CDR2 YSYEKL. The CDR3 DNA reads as TGCGCCAGCAGCCAGCAAGTTCCGCTAGCGAGTAGCACAGATACGCAGTATTTT. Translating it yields CASSQQVPLASSTDTQYF.

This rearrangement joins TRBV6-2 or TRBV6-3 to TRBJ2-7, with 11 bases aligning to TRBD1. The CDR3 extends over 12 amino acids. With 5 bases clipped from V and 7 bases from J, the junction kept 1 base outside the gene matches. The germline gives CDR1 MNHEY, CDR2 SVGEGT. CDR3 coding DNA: TGTGCCAGCAGTCGGGACAGGGGGGAGCAGTACTTC. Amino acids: CASSRDRGEQYF.

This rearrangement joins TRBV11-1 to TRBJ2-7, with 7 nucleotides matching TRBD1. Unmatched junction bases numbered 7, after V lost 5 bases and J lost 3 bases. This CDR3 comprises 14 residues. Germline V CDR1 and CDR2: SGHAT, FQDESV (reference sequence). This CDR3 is CASSLRDSRYEQYF. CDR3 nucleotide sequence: TGTGCCAGCAGCCTCCGGGACAGCCGCTACGAGCAGTACTTC.

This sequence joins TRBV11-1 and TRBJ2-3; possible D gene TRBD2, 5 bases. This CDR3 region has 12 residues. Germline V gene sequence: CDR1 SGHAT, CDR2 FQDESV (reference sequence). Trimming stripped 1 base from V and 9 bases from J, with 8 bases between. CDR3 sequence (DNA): TGTGCCAGCAGCTTAGGGTCGGGGACGCAGTATTTT. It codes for CASSLGSGTQYF.

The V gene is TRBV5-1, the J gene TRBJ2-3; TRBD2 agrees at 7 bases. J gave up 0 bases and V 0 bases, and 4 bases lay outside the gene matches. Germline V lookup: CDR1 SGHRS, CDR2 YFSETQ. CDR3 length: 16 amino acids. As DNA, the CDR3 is TGCGCCAGCAGCTTGGGTCGACTAGCTAGCACAGATACGCAGTATTTT. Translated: CASSLGRLASTDTQYF.

The CDR3 spells CASSLGGQGLGEQYF. The CDR3 DNA sequence: TGTGCCAGCAGCTTGGGTGGACAGGGGCTGGGAGAGCAGTACTTC. V gene TRBV5-5 combines with J gene TRBJ2-7; TRBD1 aligns across 9 bases. Unmatched junction bases numbered 8, after V lost 0 bases and J lost 7 bases. Germline V gene lookup returns CDR1 SGHKS and CDR2 YYEKEE (reference sequence). This CDR3 is built from 15 residues.

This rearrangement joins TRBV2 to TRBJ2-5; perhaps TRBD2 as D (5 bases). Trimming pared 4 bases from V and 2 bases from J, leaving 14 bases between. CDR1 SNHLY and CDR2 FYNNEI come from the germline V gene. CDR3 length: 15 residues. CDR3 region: CASSVEDPRQETQYF. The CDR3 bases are TGTGCCAGCAGTGTGGAGGACCCTCGGCAAGAGACCCAGTACTTC.

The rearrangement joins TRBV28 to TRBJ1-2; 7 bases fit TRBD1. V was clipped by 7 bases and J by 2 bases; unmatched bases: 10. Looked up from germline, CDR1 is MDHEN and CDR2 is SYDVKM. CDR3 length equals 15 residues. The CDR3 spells CASMIHSTGNYGYTF. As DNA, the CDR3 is TGTGCCAGCATGATACATTCGACAGGGAACTATGGCTACACCTTC.

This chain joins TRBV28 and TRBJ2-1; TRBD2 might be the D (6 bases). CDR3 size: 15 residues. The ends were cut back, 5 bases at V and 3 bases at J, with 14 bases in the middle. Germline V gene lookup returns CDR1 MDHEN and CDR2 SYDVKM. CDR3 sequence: CASSLRDFYYNEQFF. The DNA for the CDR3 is TGTGCCAGCAGTCTCCGGGACTTCTACTACAATGAGCAGTTCTTC. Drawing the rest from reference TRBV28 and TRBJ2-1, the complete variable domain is DVKVTQSSRYLVKRTGEKVFLECVQDMDHENMFWYRQDPGLGLRLIYFSYDVKMKEKGDIPEGYSVSREKKERFSLILESASTNQTSMYLCASSLRDFYYNEQFFGPGTRLTVL.

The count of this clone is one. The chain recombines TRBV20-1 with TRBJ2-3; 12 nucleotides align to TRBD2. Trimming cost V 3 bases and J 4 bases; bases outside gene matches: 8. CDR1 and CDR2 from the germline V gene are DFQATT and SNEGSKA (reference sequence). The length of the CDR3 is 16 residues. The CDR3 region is CSASQTSGSLADTQYF. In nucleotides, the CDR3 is TGCAGTGCTAGTCAGACTAGCGGGAGCCTGGCAGATACGCAGTATTTT.

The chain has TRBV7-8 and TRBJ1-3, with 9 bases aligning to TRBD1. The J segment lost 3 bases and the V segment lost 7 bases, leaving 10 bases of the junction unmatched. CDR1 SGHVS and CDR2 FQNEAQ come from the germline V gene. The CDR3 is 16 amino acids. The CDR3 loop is CASTQGNRGLGNTIYF. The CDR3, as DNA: TGTGCCAGCACCCAGGGGAACAGGGGGCTTGGAAACACCATATATTTT.

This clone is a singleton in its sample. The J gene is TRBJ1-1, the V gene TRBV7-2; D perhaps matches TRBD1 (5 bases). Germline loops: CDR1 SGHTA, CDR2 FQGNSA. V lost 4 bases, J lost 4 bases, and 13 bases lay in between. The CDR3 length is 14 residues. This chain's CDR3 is CASSSRQSRTEAFF. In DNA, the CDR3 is TGTGCCAGCAGCTCAAGACAGAGTCGCACTGAAGCTTTCTTT. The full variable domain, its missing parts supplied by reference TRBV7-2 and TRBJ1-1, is GAGVSQSPSNKVTEKGKDVELRCDPISGHTALYWYRQSLGQGLEFLIYFQGNSAPDKSGLPSDRFSAERTGGSVSTLTIQRTQQEDSAVYLCASSSRQSRTEAFFGQGTRLTVV.

The CDR3 region is CSVGQDTQYF. CDR3 nucleotide sequence: TGCAGCGTGGGGCAAGATACGCAGTATTTT. This chain links TRBV29-1 with TRBJ2-3; maybe TRBD1 (5 bases). The CDR3 length is 10 residues. Germline CDR1 and CDR2: SQVTM and ANQGSEA. V was clipped by 6 bases and J by 5 bases, with 6 bases between them.

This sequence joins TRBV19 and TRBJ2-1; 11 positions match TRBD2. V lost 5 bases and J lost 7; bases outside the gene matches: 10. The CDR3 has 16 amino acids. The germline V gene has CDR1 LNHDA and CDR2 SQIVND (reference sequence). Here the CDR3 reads CASSSGWASGRNEQFF. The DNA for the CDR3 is TGTGCCAGTAGTTCGGGGTGGGCTAGCGGGAGGAATGAGCAGTTCTTC.

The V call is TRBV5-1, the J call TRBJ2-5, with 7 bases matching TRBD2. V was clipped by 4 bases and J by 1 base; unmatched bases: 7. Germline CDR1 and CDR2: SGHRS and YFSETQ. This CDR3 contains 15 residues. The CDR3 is CASSAQRGFQETQYF. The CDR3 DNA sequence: TGCGCCAGCAGCGCACAGCGGGGTTTCCAAGAGACCCAGTACTTC.

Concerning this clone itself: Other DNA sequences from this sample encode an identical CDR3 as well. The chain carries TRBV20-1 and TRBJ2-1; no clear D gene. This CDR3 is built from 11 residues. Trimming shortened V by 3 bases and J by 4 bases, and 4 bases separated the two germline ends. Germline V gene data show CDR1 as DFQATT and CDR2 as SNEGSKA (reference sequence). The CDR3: CSASGYNEQFF. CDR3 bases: TGCAGTGCTAGCGGTTACAATGAGCAGTTCTTC.

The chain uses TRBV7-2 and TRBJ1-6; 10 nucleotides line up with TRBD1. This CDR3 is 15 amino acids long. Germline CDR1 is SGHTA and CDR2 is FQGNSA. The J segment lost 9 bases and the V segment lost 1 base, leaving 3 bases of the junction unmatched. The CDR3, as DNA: TGTGCCAGCAGCTTAGTCGGGACAGGGGTTTCACCCCTCCACTTT. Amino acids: CASSLVGTGVSPLHF.

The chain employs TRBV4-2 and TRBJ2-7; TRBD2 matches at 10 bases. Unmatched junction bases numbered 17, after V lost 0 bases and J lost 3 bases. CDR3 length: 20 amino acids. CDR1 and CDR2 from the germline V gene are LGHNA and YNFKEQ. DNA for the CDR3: TGTGCCAGCAGCCAAGATCTGGAGGAACGTTCTAGCGGGAGTAGCTACGAGCAGTACTTC. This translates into CASSQDLEERSSGSSYEQYF.

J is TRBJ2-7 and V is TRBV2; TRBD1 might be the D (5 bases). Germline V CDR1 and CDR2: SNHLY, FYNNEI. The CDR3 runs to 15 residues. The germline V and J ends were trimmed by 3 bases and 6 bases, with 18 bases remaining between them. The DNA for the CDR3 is TGTGCCAGCAGTGAGGGTGACAGAATGGCCTCCGAGCAGTACTTC. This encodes CASSEGDRMASEQYF.

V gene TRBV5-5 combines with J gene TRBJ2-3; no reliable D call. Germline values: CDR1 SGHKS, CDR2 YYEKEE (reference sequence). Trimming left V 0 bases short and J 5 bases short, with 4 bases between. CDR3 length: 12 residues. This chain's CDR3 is CASSLGLDTQYF. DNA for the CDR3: TGTGCCAGCAGCTTGGGGCTAGATACGCAGTATTTT.